The 10 T cell receptor beta chains in this list originate from one sample, sequenced in a study of blood T cell repertoires in COVID-19. Libraries were prepared by immunoSEQ multiplex PCR; TCRdb keeps only in-frame clonotypes and omits some of them. The table records about 270,000 clones, 88% of them present only once. The sample taken for sequencing was PBMCs or T cells enriched from blood (not recorded which). The receptors originated from a woman in her forties or fifties who had recovered from COVID-19.

The chain couples TRBV5-8 to TRBJ1-3; D is uncertain. CDR3 size: 20 residues. V lost 0 bases, J lost 4 bases, and 26 bases lay in between. From germline, CDR1 is SGHTS and CDR2 YDEGEE. CDR3 amino acids: CASSLGARQPSVSPGNTIYF. The CDR3 DNA sequence: TGTGCCAGCAGCTTGGGCGCGCGGCAGCCGAGTGTTAGTCCCGGAAACACCATATATTTT.

This chain's CDR3 is CASSFGRGGKEKLFF. The CDR3 DNA reads as TGCGCCAGCAGCTTTGGACGGGGGGGTAAAGAAAAACTGTTTTTT. The rearrangement uses TRBV5-1 and TRBJ1-4; tentative D call: TRBD1 (5 bases). Trimming took 2 bases from V and 8 from J, leaving 16 bases between them. CDR1 and CDR2 from the germline V gene are SGHRS and YFSETQ. The CDR3 covers 15 residues. Variable domain in full (rest from reference TRBV5-1 and TRBJ1-4): KAGVTQTPRYLIKTRGQQVTLSCSPISGHRSVSWYQQTPGQGLQFLFEYFSETQRNKGNFPGRFSGRQFSNSRSEMNVSTLELGDSALYLCASSFGRGGKEKLFFGSGTQLSVL.

The rearrangement joins TRBV7-2 to TRBJ2-5, with 13 positions matching TRBD2. CDR1 and CDR2 from the germline V gene are SGHTA and FQGNSA. With 10 bases clipped from V and 4 bases from J, the junction kept 3 bases outside the gene matches. This CDR3 comprises 13 residues. The CDR3 spells CATTSGRGETQYF. As DNA, the CDR3 is TGTGCCACTACTAGCGGGAGGGGAGAGACCCAGTACTTC. Full variable domain (rest looked up from reference TRBV7-2 and TRBJ2-5): GAGVSQSPSNKVTEKGKDVELRCDPISGHTALYWYRQSLGQGLEFLIYFQGNSAPDKSGLPSDRFSAERTGGSVSTLTIQRTQQEDSAVYLCATTSGRGETQYFGPGTRLLVL.

V gene TRBV27 combines with J gene TRBJ2-1; 9 nucleotides line up with TRBD1. This CDR3 comprises 15 residues. Germline lookup yields CDR1 MNHEY and CDR2 SMNVEV (reference sequence). J was trimmed by 3 bases and V by 6 bases; bases with no gene match: 6. The CDR3 DNA is TGTGCCAGCAGGGTAGACAGGGGGGGCTACAATGAGCAGTTCTTC. Its translation is CASRVDRGGYNEQFF.

This clone was seen just once. The chain employs TRBV5-5 and TRBJ1-2, with TRBD1 matching 10 bases. V trimming: 0 bases; J trimming: 4 bases; junction bases outside the gene matches: 3. Germline CDR1 and CDR2: SGHKS and YYEKEE (reference sequence). The CDR3 sequence is 15 residues long. For the CDR3, the DNA is TGTGCCAGCAGCTTGGCGACAGGGGGCTCCTATGGCTACACCTTC. Amino acid sequence: CASSLATGGSYGYTF.

V usage is TRBV9 and J usage is TRBJ1-2; tentative D call: TRBD1 (6 bases). CDR1 and CDR2 from the germline V gene are SGDLS and YYNGEE. The CDR3 loop spans 14 amino acids. V was cut by 3 bases and J by 7 bases, with 16 bases left in between. This CDR3 is CASSAAPGEPGYTF. The DNA of the CDR3 is TGTGCCAGCAGCGCGGCTCCAGGGGAGCCTGGCTACACCTTC.

The chain combines TRBV11-1 with TRBJ2-5; 10 bases match TRBD1. The CDR3 runs to 16 residues. The V gene end was trimmed by 4 bases and the J gene end by 3 bases; junction bases not matched to a gene: 8. Looked up from germline, CDR1 is SGHAT and CDR2 is FQDESV (reference sequence). The CDR3 sequence: CASSWALGTGEETQYF. CDR3 nucleotide sequence: TGTGCCAGCAGCTGGGCGTTGGGGACAGGGGAAGAGACCCAGTACTTC.

The chain links TRBV2 to TRBJ1-2, with TRBD1 matching over 9 bases. Germline V gene data show CDR1 as SNHLY and CDR2 as FYNNEI. The CDR3 extends over 14 amino acids. V lost 6 bases and J lost 8; bases outside the gene matches: 10. In nucleotides, the CDR3 is TGTGCCAGCAGGGACAGGGGTACGAGTGGCGGCTACACCTTC. Translation: CASRDRGTSGGYTF. Together with reference TRBV2 and TRBJ1-2, the CDR3 gives the full variable domain: EPEVTQTPSHQVTQMGQEVILRCVPISNHLYFYWYRQILGQKVEFLVSFYNNEISEKSEIFDDQFSVERPDGSNFTLKIRSTKLEDSAMYFCASRDRGTSGGYTFGSGTRLTVV.

V usage is TRBV5-8 and J usage is TRBJ2-7, with 8 bases identical to TRBD2. Germline V gene data show CDR1 as SGHTS and CDR2 as YDEGEE. The CDR3 consists of 15 residues. With 0 bases clipped from V and 1 base from J, the junction kept 3 bases outside the gene matches. CDR3 residues: CASSLGVAGSYEQYF. The CDR3 region has the DNA TGTGCCAGCAGCTTGGGGGTAGCGGGGTCCTACGAGCAGTACTTC.

The sample holds a few counts of this clone. The chain recombines TRBV5-1 with TRBJ2-7; no clear D gene. The V gene's germline CDR1 is SGHRS and CDR2 YFSETQ. V dropped 3 bases and J dropped 0 bases, with 7 bases sitting between them. This CDR3 contains 13 residues. In DNA form, the CDR3 reads TGCGCCAGCAGCTCCCTTAGCTCCTACGAGCAGTACTTC. Translation: CASSSLSSYEQYF.